This is a list of T cell receptor beta chains from one sample in a study of human T cells and chemical hapten exposure. A single record per CDR3 protein comes from TCRdb applying MiXCR to the RACE reads. The sample carries 180,000 or so distinct CDR3 sequences, around 22% recorded once. Sequences were derived from whole blood, sampled in connection with sensitization to the hapten diphenylcyclopropenone (DPC). The receptors were gathered from a woman in her fifties or sixties with alopecia areata. Some clones in this sample may be carry-over from other donors' samples. CDR3s include the opening cysteine and the closing phenylalanine or tryptophan. Each record gives: V gene, clone size, J gene, D gene, CDR3 DNA, CDR3 protein. The D gene is left open where the match is weak. Some rows mark clone size as missing; the rest say once, few, many or name a class of expanded clone.

v_gene: TRBV27; abundance: NA; j_gene: TRBJ1-4; d_gene: NA; CDR3nt: TGTGCCAGCATCCCATCGAATGAAAAACTGTTTTTT; CDR3aa: CASIPSNEKLFF
v_gene: TRBV5-1; abundance: few; j_gene: TRBJ2-1; d_gene: NA; CDR3nt: TGCGCCAGCAGCCGCCCCCCGGGTGGGGGCTCCTACAATGAGCAGTTCTTC; CDR3aa: CASSRPPGGGSYNEQFF
v_gene: TRBV7-2; abundance: NA; j_gene: TRBJ2-1; d_gene: TRBD2; CDR3nt: TGTGCCAGCAGGGGACTAGCGGGAGGCCATGAGCAGTTCTTC; CDR3aa: CASRGLAGGHEQFF
v_gene: TRBV28; abundance: many; j_gene: TRBJ1-1; d_gene: TRBD1; CDR3nt: TGTGCCAGCAGCATACAGGGGCCAGGGGCTGAAGCTTTCTTT; CDR3aa: CASSIQGPGAEAFF
v_gene: TRBV5-4; abundance: NA; j_gene: TRBJ1-1; d_gene: NA; CDR3nt: TGTGCCAGCAGCTTGGTGGGGGAGGATCTTTTCTTT; CDR3aa: CASSLVGEDLFF
v_gene: TRBV29-1; abundance: few; j_gene: TRBJ2-1; d_gene: TRBD2; CDR3nt: TGCAGCGTTGATCTTCTCACTAGCGGAGCCGGCAATGAGCAGTTCTTC; CDR3aa: CSVDLLTSGAGNEQFF
v_gene: TRBV9; abundance: NA; j_gene: TRBJ2-2; d_gene: NA; CDR3nt: TGTGCCAGCAGCGGGCAACAGGGTACGAACACCGGGGAGCTGTTTTTT; CDR3aa: CASSGQQGTNTGELFF
v_gene: TRBV7-8; abundance: NA; j_gene: TRBJ1-1; d_gene: TRBD1; CDR3nt: TGTGCCAGCAGCACCGGGACAGGGGGCTCTTCGGACACTGAAGCTTTCTTT; CDR3aa: CASSTGTGGSSDTEAFF
v_gene: TRBV3-1; abundance: NA; j_gene: TRBJ2-1; d_gene: TRBD2; CDR3nt: TGTGCCAGCAGCCATCGACTAGCGGGACTGGGGGATGAGCAGTTCTTC; CDR3aa: CASSHRLAGLGDEQFF
v_gene: TRBV30; abundance: few; j_gene: TRBJ2-5; d_gene: TRBD1; CDR3nt: TGTGCCTGGAGTGTACTAAGGGGGCCAGGGGAGACCCAGTACTTC; CDR3aa: CAWSVLRGPGETQYF
v_gene: TRBV9; abundance: few; j_gene: TRBJ1-3; d_gene: NA; CDR3nt: TGTGCCAGCAGCGAAGGTCTCTCTGGAAACACCATATATTTT; CDR3aa: CASSEGLSGNTIYF
v_gene: TRBV4-1; abundance: NA; j_gene: TRBJ2-1; d_gene: TRBD2; CDR3nt: TGCGCCAGCAGCCAAATAGCGGGAGGGCCTCTCTTCTACAATGAGCAGTTCTTC; CDR3aa: CASSQIAGGPLFYNEQFF
v_gene: TRBV5-1; abundance: few; j_gene: TRBJ1-2; d_gene: NA; CDR3nt: TGCGCCAGCAAAGGAGAGGGCCTTAACTATGGCTACACCTTC; CDR3aa: CASKGEGLNYGYTF
v_gene: TRBV20-1; abundance: few; j_gene: TRBJ1-4; d_gene: TRBD1; CDR3nt: TGCAGTGCTAGGCATCCGGGACAGGGCGAAAAACTGTTTTTT; CDR3aa: CSARHPGQGEKLFF